A selection of T cell receptor beta chains follows, all from one sample in a study of vaccination and CD4 T cells after COVID-19. One entry per CDR3 protein results from TCRdb running MiXCR on the PCR reads. Of 20,000 to 25,000 distinct CDR3 sequences detected, roughly 50% appear once; the ten largest clones hold about 12%. No antigens are known for them. The starting material was CD4+ T cells from blood, cultured in vitro, obtained about 7 months after SARS-CoV-2 vaccination. The receptors come from a human donor who had recovered from COVID-19. The CDR3 runs from the conserved cysteine through the conserved F or W.

>TRBV19|TRBJ1-2|14
CASSIRPPNGGYTF
>TRBV7-9|TRBJ1-2|12
CAYDVGIYGYTF
>TRBV28|TRBJ2-2|12
CASSDLAGGASF
>TRBV7-2|TRBJ1-2|14
CASSLEVGGYGYTF
>TRBV7-9|TRBJ2-1|14
CASSLTRTYNEQFF
>TRBV6-4|TRBJ1-2|15
CASSPGHGLNYGYTF
>TRBV20-1|TRBJ2-5|13
CSASLAVKETQYF
>TRBV29-1|TRBJ2-7|13
CSVVGDRKDEQYF
>TRBV20-1|TRBJ1-5|13
CSAVDRANQPQHF
>TRBV24-1|TRBJ1-1|15
CATSDPRTGFNEAFF
>TRBV20-1|TRBJ2-7|16
CSARVNSGRADYEQYF
>TRBV7-2|TRBJ1-1|16
CASSFPRDSLNTEAFF
>TRBV6-1|TRBJ2-7|14
CASRAGTGSYEQYF
>TRBV7-2|TRBJ2-5|17
CASSLGWPGQGQETQYF
>TRBV30|TRBJ1-6|13
CASQWGGDSPLHF
>TRBV27|TRBJ2-5|18
CASSASVLAGDKQETQYF
>TRBV20-1|TRBJ1-5|14
CSARDHRGNQPQHF
>TRBV7-3|TRBJ1-5|14
CASSLQGANQPQHF
>TRBV7-9|TRBJ1-1|15
CASSLARIRGTEAFF
>TRBV20-1|TRBJ2-7|15
CSASRPGQGSDEQYF
>TRBV7-9|TRBJ2-3|13
CASSIAGVDTQYF
>TRBV6-1|TRBJ1-1|14
CASSRTGAGTEAFF
>TRBV20-1|TRBJ2-5|14
CSARDWGVQETQYF
>TRBV6-1|TRBJ1-1|14
CAVRDRDLNTEAFF
>TRBV6-1|TRBJ1-5|16
CASSSRAGGSNQPQHF
>TRBV15|TRBJ2-1|16
CATSRDGGSSYNEQFF
>TRBV7-2|TRBJ2-4|14
CASSPWTSGNIQYF
>TRBV11-3|TRBJ1-6|13
CASSLTRGSPLHF